The source of this T cell receptor beta chain is a study of beta chain features in type 1 diabetes (dated by TCRdb to the late 2010s). At the level of the whole study: Mean age, gender distribution, total cell number and subset yield were not different between patients and healthy donors. A total of roughly 98,000,000 sorted cells were examined across all samples, and RNA yield correlated strongly with the number of cells per subset. In the study, TCRB repertoires of sorted circulating CD4+ T cell subsets from recently diagnosed type 1 diabetes patients were compared with those of matched healthy donors. Whereas all 30 or so donors provided naive and central memory subsets, regulatory and stem cell-like memory subsets were isolated from just 8 patients and roughly eight healthy donors. On the study overall, not on this receptor specifically: Because cDNA was sequenced instead of genomic DNA, activated cells with high expression could be over-represented, although the groups did not differ in activation or CD3 levels. Naive, central memory and regulatory TCRB repertoires appeared to be more alike among patients than among healthy donors. Type 1 diabetes patients showed a moderate but significant shortening of TCRB CDR3 length in all four CD4+ subsets. At VDJ recombination sites, type 1 diabetes patients had fewer insertions and more deleted nucleotides, which implies abnormalities in thymic rearrangement. PCR might favor shorter templates, but patient and control samples were amplified and corrected together, so any skew would affect both groups equally. Only small numbers of individuals were included in the HLA sub-analyses, which left unresolved whether HLA type had any influence on TCRB rearrangement.

On this clone itself: Its binding antigen is unknown. Qualities for individual bases were not recorded, and no much larger clone is one base off.

The entire isolated RNA was reverse transcribed using the High Capacity cDNA Reverse Transcription Kit, and thus expressed TCRB transcripts were sequenced. Deep immunoSEQ sequencing was performed on naive, central memory and regulatory T cell samples, with an average of roughly 3.3 million total reads per sample. Sorted cells were lysed in RLT buffer, and RNA was extracted using DNase-treated RNeasy Micro or Mini kits according to cell number. Each cell subset was processed on its own to prevent cross-contamination, while patient and healthy donor samples were processed together. Using the immunoSEQ multiplex PCR, TCRB sequences were amplified from cDNA into 87-bp fragments spanning the CDR3 region. Sequencing of the amplicons was performed on the Illumina HiSeq platform. The study's own analysis went as follows. Synthetic template baselines were used to correct PCR bias computationally, reads within Hamming distance 2 were collapsed together, and singletons that could not be merged were discarded. By aligning reads against IMGT, V, D and J genes, CDR3 length, and insertions or deletions at six rearrangement sites were assigned. Clonotype counts were normalized to sorted cell number within each subset before computing true diversity and Gini coefficients with the tcR R package. Repertoire sharing was quantified using the overlap coefficient calculated on TCRB nucleotide sequences. Out-of-frame TCRB sequences from naive cells were analyzed as a proxy for the pre-selection repertoire. The clones in this table, taken by TCRdb from immuneACCESS, are in-frame only. Not every clone is retained; where verified, under half of the shortfall comes from an unresolved V gene, and the cause of the rest is unknown. D and trimming were read from the DNA, whereas the V and J calls and clone size are those reported in that table. The sample data list 200,000 to 250,000 clones, and around 9.6% of these were observed just once. The ten biggest clones cover 0.03% to 0.035% of the sample.

After removal of 7 bases from V and 3 bases from J, the junction retains 6 bases not matched to a gene. The germline V gene specifies WSHSY as CDR1 and SAAADI as CDR2. The CDR3 spans 15 residues, from the cysteine through the phenylalanine. Only CDR3 DNA remains: 45 bases, in frame from the first base. From each donor, a single peripheral blood sample of about 116 mL on average was drawn into heparinised tubes. A BD FACSAria II and a panel including CD45RO, CCR7, CD25, CD127, CD95 and CD27 were used to sort naive, central memory, regulatory and stem cell-like memory CD4+ T cells. A purity above 95% was achieved for all sorted populations. Right away, PBMCs were isolated by Lymphoprep density gradient centrifugation and were stained directly, with no culture step. So that batch effects would be minimized, each experiment stained and sorted samples in pairs, pairing one healthy donor with one patient.

This clonotype was obtained from a woman under 30 in good health. The chain was built from TRBV10-2 and TRBJ2-5; 12 nucleotides in the junction match TRBD2. The source material was naive CD4+ T cells from blood. The meaning of the sample's cell subset or site label: true naive CD4+ T cells. The DNA sequence is as follows: TGCGCCAGCAACCGACTAGCGGGAGCTGAAGAGACCCAGTACTTC. The translation is CASNRLAGAEETQYF.